The present entry profiles one T cell receptor beta chain with its context. Its antigen remains unidentified. This sample was included in a study of T cell responses to AZD1222 COVID-19 vaccine. From germline, CDR1 is GTSNPN and CDR2 SVGIG (reference sequence). The CDR3 consists of 15 residues. V was clipped by 4 bases and J by 6 bases; unmatched bases: 11. Profiled with immunoSEQ multiplex PCR; TCRdb holds only in-frame clones, not every one. The sample holds 90,000 to 150,000 clones, around 90% seen once. Study findings and constraints: Reportedly, close to half of spike-specific TCRs are directed against unmutated variant regions. No day 14 peak samples; only post-peak repertoires were characterized.

Material: peripheral blood, obtained on day 0 of AZD1222 vaccination. The TCR was taken from an adult in good health. The gene calls are TRBV30 and TRBJ2-2; 7 bases are a match to TRBD1. The CDR3 loop reads CAWKRQGPRAGELFF. As DNA, the CDR3 is TGTGCCTGGAAAAGACAGGGCCCCCGGGCCGGGGAGCTGTTTTTT.